This is a list of T cell receptor beta chains from one sample in a study of T-cell memory formation after mild COVID-19. TCRdb fed the 5' RACE reads into MiXCR, producing one record per CDR3 protein. The sample yields 350,000 to 450,000 distinct CDR3 sequences, roughly 24% seen once. Sequenced: PBMCs or a T cell subset sorted from them (not recorded which). The receptors shown here come from an adult woman who had mild COVID-19 (a few samples of this study predate the infection). Cell type and time point are not known. CDR3s include the opening cysteine and the closing phenylalanine or tryptophan. A D gene is named only where the DNA matches it firmly. Clone sizes are given selectively: once, few, many, or a class where the clone is expanded.

many,TRBJ2-6,TRBD1,TRBV7-3,CASSSGTGTSGANVLTF,TGTGCCAGCAGCTCCGGGACAGGGACCTCTGGGGCCAACGTCCTGACTTTC
NA,TRBJ1-5,TRBD1,TRBV12-3/TRBV12-4,CASSGTGNYQPQHF,TGTGCCAGCAGTGGGACAGGGAATTATCAGCCCCAGCATTTT
few,TRBJ2-1,TRBD1,TRBV7-9,CASSGTGAQFF,TGTGCCAGCAGTGGGACAGGAGCGCAGTTCTTC
few,TRBJ1-1,NA,TRBV15,CATSGDSGRTEAFF,TGTGCCACCAGCGGGGACTCAGGGCGGACTGAAGCTTTCTTT
few,TRBJ1-4,NA,TRBV12-3/TRBV12-4,CASSLPGEKLFF,TGTGCCAGCAGTCTCCCCGGGGAAAAACTGTTTTTT
few,TRBJ2-3,NA,TRBV7-9,CASSPAGSLKADTQYF,TGTGCCAGCAGCCCAGCGGGCAGTTTAAAGGCAGATACGCAGTATTTT
NA,TRBJ2-7,TRBD1,TRBV7-9,CASSHHAGTGEQYF,TGTGCCAGCAGCCATCACGCCGGGACAGGGGAGCAGTACTTC
NA,TRBJ2-7,NA,TRBV21-1,CASSKEGLSYEQYF,TGTGCCAGCAGCAAAGAGGGACTTTCCTACGAGCAGTACTTC
NA,TRBJ1-1,NA,TRBV5-1,CASSVPREDTENTEAFF,TGCGCCAGCAGCGTACCCAGGGAGGACACAGAGAACACTGAAGCTTTCTTT
NA,TRBJ2-7,NA,TRBV20-1,CSARSSDWRGSYEQYF,TGCAGTGCTAGGAGCTCTGACTGGCGGGGCTCCTACGAGCAGTACTTC
few,TRBJ2-7,TRBD2,TRBV7-2,CASSPLAGYYEQYF,TGTGCCAGCAGCCCACTAGCGGGATACTACGAGCAGTACTTC
few,TRBJ2-7,TRBD2,TRBV5-1,CASSLSTSGRGYEQYF,TGCGCCAGCAGCTTGTCCACTAGCGGGAGGGGTTACGAGCAGTACTTC
NA,TRBJ1-1,NA,TRBV19,CASSIQVQNTEAFF,TGTGCCAGTAGTATCCAGGTCCAGAACACTGAAGCTTTCTTT
NA,TRBJ2-5,TRBD2,TRBV7-9,CASSLGLAGNQETQYF,TGTGCCAGCAGCTTAGGACTAGCGGGTAACCAAGAGACCCAGTACTTC
NA,TRBJ1-2,NA,TRBV29-1,CSVEIHPAYGYTF,TGCAGCGTTGAAATCCATCCCGCCTATGGCTACACCTTC
NA,TRBJ1-2,TRBD1,TRBV5-1,CASSSAGTANYGYTF,TGCGCCAGCAGCTCGGCCGGGACAGCTAACTATGGCTACACCTTC
NA,TRBJ2-3,NA,TRBV12-3/TRBV12-4,CASSLLLAGDTQYF,TGTGCCAGCAGTTTATTACTAGCTGGAGATACGCAGTATTTT
NA,TRBJ2-7,NA,TRBV5-4,CASSDEEAGVGYSEQYF,TGTGCCAGCAGCGACGAAGAAGCAGGGGTCGGGTATAGCGAGCAGTACTTC
few,TRBJ2-1,TRBD2,TRBV5-5,CASSSGGFNEQFF,TGTGCCAGCAGCTCGGGAGGCTTCAATGAGCAGTTCTTC
NA,TRBJ2-2,TRBD1,TRBV7-2,CASSPGTGVRTGELFF,TGTGCCAGCAGCCCCGGGACAGGGGTGCGCACCGGGGAGCTGTTTTTT
NA,TRBJ1-2,TRBD1,TRBV12-3/TRBV12-4,CASSSWTGGYTF,TGTGCCAGCAGTTCCTGGACAGGTGGCTACACCTTC
many,TRBJ1-1,NA,TRBV5-4,CASSHWTSTESTEAFF,TGTGCCAGCAGCCACTGGACATCGACGGAGAGTACTGAAGCTTTCTTT